The 13 T cell receptor beta chains listed next were all sequenced from one sample in a study of T cell responses to AZD1222 COVID-19 vaccine. Profiled with immunoSEQ multiplex PCR; TCRdb holds only in-frame clones, not every one. Of over 150,000 clones detected, roughly nine tenths appear once; the ten largest clones hold 6.9%. The sequences come from peripheral blood, collected on day 0 of AZD1222 vaccination. The receptor set was obtained from an adult in good health.

The chain is built from TRBV7-9 and TRBJ2-2; TRBD1 matches at 8 bases. Germline values: CDR1 SEHNR, CDR2 FQNEAQ (reference sequence). V lost 5 bases and J lost 0; bases outside the gene matches: 5. CDR3 size: 16 residues. CDR3 protein: CASSPRTGSNTGELFF. CDR3 nucleotides: TGTGCCAGCAGCCCCCGGACAGGGTCGAACACCGGGGAGCTGTTTTTT.

The chain uses TRBV20-1 and TRBJ2-7; 10 bases agree with TRBD1. CDR3 length: 11 amino acids. Looked up from germline, CDR1 is DFQATT and CDR2 is SNEGSKA (reference sequence). The J segment lost 7 bases and the V segment lost 8 bases, leaving 5 bases of the junction unmatched. The CDR3 sequence: CSPGQGWEQYF. The CDR3 coding sequence is TGCAGTCCGGGACAGGGGTGGGAGCAGTACTTC.

V usage is TRBV2 and J usage is TRBJ1-5; D is uncertain. Trimming stripped 6 bases from V and 2 bases from J, with 8 bases between. CDR1 SNHLY and CDR2 FYNNEI come from the germline V gene. CDR3 size: 13 residues. CDR3 DNA sequence: TGTGCCAGCAGCTACGGGGGCAATCAGCCCCAGCATTTT. Its protein product is CASSYGGNQPQHF.

The V call is TRBV19, the J call TRBJ1-2; 8 bases are a match to TRBD1. Germline assignment: CDR1 LNHDA and CDR2 SQIVND (reference sequence). The junction had 2 bases not matched to a gene; V was cut back by 1 base and J by 4 bases. The CDR3 runs to 14 residues. The CDR3 spells CASSIGTGIYGYTF. The CDR3 DNA follows: TGTGCCAGTAGTATAGGGACAGGGATCTATGGCTACACCTTC.

This clone was detected only a few times. The CDR3 reads CARSEARSSSLLAKNIQYF. The DNA for the CDR3 is TGTGCCAGAAGTGAGGCCAGGAGTTCGAGCTTACTAGCCAAAAACATTCAGTACTTC. The chain combines TRBV5-3 with TRBJ2-4, with no clear D. TRBV5-3 falls under the ORF class, with uncertain function. V dropped 5 bases and J dropped 0 bases, with 24 bases sitting between them. The CDR3 length is 19 residues.

The chain links TRBV19 to TRBJ1-2; the match to TRBD1 covers 7 bases. Germline CDR1 reads LNHDA; CDR2 reads SQIVND (reference sequence). Losses at the gene ends were 7 bases for V and 3 bases for J; bases not matched to a gene: 8. This CDR3 is built from 14 residues. CDR3 loop: CASKRQGEDYGYTF. CDR3 in DNA: TGTGCCAGTAAAAGGCAGGGGGAAGACTATGGCTACACCTTC.

Comments on this clone: A read error may produce the germline difference seen at one junction end. The gene calls are TRBV30 and TRBJ2-7; D possibly corresponds to TRBD2 (7 bases). The CDR3 runs to 13 residues. The germline V gene has CDR1 GTSNPN and CDR2 SVGIG (reference sequence). CDR3 nucleotide sequence: TGTGCCTGTAGTGCGGGGGCCCCGGGGGAGCAGTACTTC. Translating gives CACSAGAPGEQYF.

This sequence joins TRBV29-1 and TRBJ1-2, with D possibly TRBD1 on 5 matching bases. Germline V lookup: CDR1 SQVTM, CDR2 ANQGSEA. The CDR3 extends over 11 amino acids. Trimming shortened V by 7 bases and J by 2 bases, and 8 bases separated the two germline ends. CDR3 in DNA: TGCAGCGGACAGTCAAACTATGGCTACACCTTC. Translation gives CSGQSNYGYTF.

V and J are TRBV2 and TRBJ2-2, with 7 positions matching TRBD1. V shed 8 bases, J shed 0 bases, and the junction held 3 bases outside the gene matches. Germline V gene sequence: CDR1 SNHLY, CDR2 FYNNEI. The CDR3 sequence is 14 residues long. The CDR3 here is CASSTGANTGELFF. The CDR3 region has the DNA TGTGCCAGCTCCACAGGGGCGAACACCGGGGAGCTGTTTTTT.

The chain recombines TRBV6-5 with TRBJ2-5; no clear D gene. V lost 2 bases to trimming and J lost 3 bases, with 7 bases between them. This CDR3 region has 13 residues. The V gene's germline CDR1 is MNHEY and CDR2 SVGAGI. The DNA of the CDR3 is TGTGCCAGCAGTTACCGGGCGGAAGAGACCCAGTACTTC. Its translation is CASSYRAEETQYF.

The chain links TRBV7-2 to TRBJ1-6; 8 nucleotides match TRBD1. The CDR3 is 14 residues long. V lost 4 bases, J lost 8 bases, and 4 bases stayed unmatched. The germline V gene has CDR1 SGHTA and CDR2 FQGNSA. CDR3 coding DNA: TGTGCCAGCAGCTCCGGGACAGGCGATTCACCCCTCCACTTT. Translation gives CASSSGTGDSPLHF. The variable domain in full, completed from reference TRBV7-2 and TRBJ1-6, reads GAGVSQSPSNKVTEKGKDVELRCDPISGHTALYWYRQSLGQGLEFLIYFQGNSAPDKSGLPSDRFSAERTGGSVSTLTIQRTQQEDSAVYLCASSSGTGDSPLHFGNGTRLTVT.

The chain links TRBV27 to TRBJ1-4, with D perhaps matching TRBD1 (5 bases). Germline lookup yields CDR1 MNHEY and CDR2 SMNVEV (reference sequence). CDR3 length: 14 residues. V lost 8 bases and J lost 7, with 17 bases in between. CDR3 in amino acids: CASSPGVSGEKLFF. Written as DNA, the CDR3 is TGTGCCAGCTCGCCGGGGGTTTCGGGTGAAAAACTGTTTTTT.

The J gene is TRBJ2-1, the V gene TRBV7-3, with D maybe TRBD2 (5 bases). Trimming stripped 6 bases from V and 4 bases from J, with 10 bases between. Germline CDR1 reads SGHTA; CDR2 reads FQGTGA. The CDR3 sequence is 13 residues long. The CDR3 DNA follows: TGTGCCAGCAGGTTGGGGAGTTACAATGAGCAGTTCTTC. Translated, it gives CASRLGSYNEQFF. Full variable domain (outside the CDR3, taken from reference TRBV7-3 and TRBJ2-1): GAGVSQTPSNKVTEKGKYVELRCDPISGHTALYWYRQSLGQGPEFLIYFQGTGAADDSGLPNDRFFAVRPEGSVSTLKIQRTERGDSAVYLCASRLGSYNEQFFGPGTRLTVL.